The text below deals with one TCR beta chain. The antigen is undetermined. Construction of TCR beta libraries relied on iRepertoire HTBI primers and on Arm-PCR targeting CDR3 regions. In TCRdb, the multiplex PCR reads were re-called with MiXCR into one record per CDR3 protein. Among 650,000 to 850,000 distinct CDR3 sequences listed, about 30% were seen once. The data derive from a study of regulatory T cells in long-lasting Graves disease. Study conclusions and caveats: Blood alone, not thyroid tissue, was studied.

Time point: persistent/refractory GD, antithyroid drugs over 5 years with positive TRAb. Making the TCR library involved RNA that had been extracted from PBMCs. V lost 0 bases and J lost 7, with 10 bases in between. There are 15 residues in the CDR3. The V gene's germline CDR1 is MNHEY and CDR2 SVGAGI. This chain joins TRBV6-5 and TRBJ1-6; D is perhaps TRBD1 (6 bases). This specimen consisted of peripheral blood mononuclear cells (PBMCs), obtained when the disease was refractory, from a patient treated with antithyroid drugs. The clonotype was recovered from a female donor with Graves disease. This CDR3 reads CASSYSGGGNSPLHF. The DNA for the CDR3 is TGTGCCAGCAGTTACTCGGGGGGCGGGAATTCACCCCTCCACTTT.